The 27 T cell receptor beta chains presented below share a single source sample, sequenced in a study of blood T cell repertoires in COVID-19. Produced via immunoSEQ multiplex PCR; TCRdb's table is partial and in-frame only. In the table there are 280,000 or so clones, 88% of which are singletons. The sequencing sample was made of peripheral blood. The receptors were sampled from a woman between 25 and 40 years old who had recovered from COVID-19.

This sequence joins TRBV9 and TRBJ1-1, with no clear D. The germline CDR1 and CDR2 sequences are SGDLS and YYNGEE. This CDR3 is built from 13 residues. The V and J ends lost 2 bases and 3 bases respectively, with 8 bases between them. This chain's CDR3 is CASSVRRDTEAFF. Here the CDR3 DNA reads TGTGCCAGCAGCGTCCGACGGGACACTGAAGCTTTCTTT.

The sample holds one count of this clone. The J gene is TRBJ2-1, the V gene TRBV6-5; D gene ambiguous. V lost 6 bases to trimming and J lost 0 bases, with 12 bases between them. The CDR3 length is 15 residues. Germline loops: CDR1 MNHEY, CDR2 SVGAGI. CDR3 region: CASRPTASSYNEQFF. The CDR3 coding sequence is TGTGCCAGCAGGCCGACGGCTAGCTCCTACAATGAGCAGTTCTTC.

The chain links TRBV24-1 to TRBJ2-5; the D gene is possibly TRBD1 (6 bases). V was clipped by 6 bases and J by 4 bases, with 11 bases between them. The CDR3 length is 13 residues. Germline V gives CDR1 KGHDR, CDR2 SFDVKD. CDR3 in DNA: TGTGCCACCAGTCCCGGGACACCAGAGACCCAGTACTTC. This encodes CATSPGTPETQYF.

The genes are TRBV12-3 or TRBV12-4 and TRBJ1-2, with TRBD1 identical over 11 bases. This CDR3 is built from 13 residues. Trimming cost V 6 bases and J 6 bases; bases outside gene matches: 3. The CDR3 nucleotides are TGTGCCAGCAGCTGGGGACAGGGGGATGGCTACACCTTC. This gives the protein CASSWGQGDGYTF.

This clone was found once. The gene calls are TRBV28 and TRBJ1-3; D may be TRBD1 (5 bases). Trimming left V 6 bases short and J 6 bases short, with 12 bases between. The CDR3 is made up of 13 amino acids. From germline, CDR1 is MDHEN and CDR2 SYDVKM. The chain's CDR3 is CASSLTVQNTIYF. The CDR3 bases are TGTGCCAGCAGCTTGACAGTTCAAAACACCATATATTTT.

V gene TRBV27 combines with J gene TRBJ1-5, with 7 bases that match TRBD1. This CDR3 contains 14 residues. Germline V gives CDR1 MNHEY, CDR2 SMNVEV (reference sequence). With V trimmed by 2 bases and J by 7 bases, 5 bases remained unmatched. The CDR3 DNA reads TGTGCCAGCAGTTTAGTAACAGGGGAACAGCCCCAGCATTTT. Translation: CASSLVTGEQPQHF.

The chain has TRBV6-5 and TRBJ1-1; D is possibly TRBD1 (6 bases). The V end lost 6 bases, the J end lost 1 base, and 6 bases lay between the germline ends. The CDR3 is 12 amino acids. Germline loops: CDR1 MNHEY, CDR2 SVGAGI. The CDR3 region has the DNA TGTGCCAGCAGGGGACAGAACACTGAAGCTTTCTTT. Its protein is CASRGQNTEAFF.

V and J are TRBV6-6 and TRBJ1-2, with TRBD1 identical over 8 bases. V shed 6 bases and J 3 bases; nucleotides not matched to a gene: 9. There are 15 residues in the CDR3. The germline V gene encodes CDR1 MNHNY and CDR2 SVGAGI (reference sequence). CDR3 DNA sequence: TGTGCCAGCAGCGAGGTGTGGGGACAGGACTATGGCTACACCTTC. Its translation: CASSEVWGQDYGYTF.

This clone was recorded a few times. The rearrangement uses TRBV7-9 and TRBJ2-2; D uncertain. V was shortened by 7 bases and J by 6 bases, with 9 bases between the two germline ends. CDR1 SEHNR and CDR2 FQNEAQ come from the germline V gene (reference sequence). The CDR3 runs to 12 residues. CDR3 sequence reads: CASINLAGELFF. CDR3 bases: TGTGCCAGCATCAATCTCGCCGGGGAGCTGTTTTTT.

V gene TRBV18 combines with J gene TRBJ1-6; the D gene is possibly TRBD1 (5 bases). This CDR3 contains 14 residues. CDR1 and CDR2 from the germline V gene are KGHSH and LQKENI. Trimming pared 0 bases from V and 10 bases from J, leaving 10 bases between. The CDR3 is CASSPPQGSSPLHF. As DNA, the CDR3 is TGTGCCAGCTCACCACCCCAGGGAAGCTCACCCCTCCACTTT.

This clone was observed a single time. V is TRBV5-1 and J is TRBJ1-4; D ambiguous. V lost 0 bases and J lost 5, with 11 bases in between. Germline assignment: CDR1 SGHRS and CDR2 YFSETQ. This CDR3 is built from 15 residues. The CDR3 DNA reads TGCGCCAGCAGCTTGGGGCAGGCCTGGAATGAAAAACTGTTTTTT. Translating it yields CASSLGQAWNEKLFF.

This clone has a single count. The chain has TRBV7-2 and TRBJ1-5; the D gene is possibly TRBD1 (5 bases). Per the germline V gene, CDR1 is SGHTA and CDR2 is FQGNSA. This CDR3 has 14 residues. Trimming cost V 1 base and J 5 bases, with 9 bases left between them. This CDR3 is CASSLGQPYQPQHF. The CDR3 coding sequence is TGTGCCAGCAGCTTAGGACAGCCCTATCAGCCCCAGCATTTT.

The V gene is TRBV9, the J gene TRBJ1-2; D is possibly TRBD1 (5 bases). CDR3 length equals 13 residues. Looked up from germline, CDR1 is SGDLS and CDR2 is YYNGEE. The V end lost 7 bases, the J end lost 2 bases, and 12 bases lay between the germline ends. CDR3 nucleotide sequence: TGTGCCAGCCGGTCCGGGGGGAACTATGGCTACACCTTC. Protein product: CASRSGGNYGYTF. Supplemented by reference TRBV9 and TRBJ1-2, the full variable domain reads DSGVTQTPKHLITATGQRVTLRCSPRSGDLSVYWYQQSLDQGLQFLIQYYNGEERAKGNILERFSAQQFPDLHSELNLSSLELGDSALYFCASRSGGNYGYTFGSGTRLTVV.

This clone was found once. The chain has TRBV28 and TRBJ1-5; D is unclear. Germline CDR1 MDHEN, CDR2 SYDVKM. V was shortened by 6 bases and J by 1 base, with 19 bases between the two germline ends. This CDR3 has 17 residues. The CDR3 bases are TGTGCCAGCAGCCCATTGGGTCGGGGAGCAAGCAATCAGCCCCAGCATTTT. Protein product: CASSPLGRGASNQPQHF.

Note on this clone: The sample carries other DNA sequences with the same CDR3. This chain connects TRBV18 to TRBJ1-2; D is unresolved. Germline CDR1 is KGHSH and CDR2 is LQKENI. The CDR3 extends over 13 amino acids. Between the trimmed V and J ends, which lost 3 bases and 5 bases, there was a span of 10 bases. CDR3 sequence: CASSPGGNYGYTF. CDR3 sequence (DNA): TGTGCCAGCTCACCCGGAGGGAATTATGGCTACACCTTC. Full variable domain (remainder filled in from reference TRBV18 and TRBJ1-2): NAGVMQNPRHLVRRRGQEARLRCSPMKGHSHVYWYRQLPEEGLKFMVYLQKENIIDESGMPKERFSAEFPKEGPSILRIQQVVRGDSAAYFCASSPGGNYGYTFGSGTRLTVV.

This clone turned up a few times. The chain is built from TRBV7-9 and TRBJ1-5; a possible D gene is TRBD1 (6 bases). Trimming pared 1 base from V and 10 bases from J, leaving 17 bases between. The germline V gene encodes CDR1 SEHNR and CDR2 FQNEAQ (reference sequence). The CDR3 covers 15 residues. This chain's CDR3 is CASSLGRGDLSPQHF. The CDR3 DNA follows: TGTGCCAGCAGCTTAGGCAGGGGCGATCTTTCACCCCAGCATTTT.

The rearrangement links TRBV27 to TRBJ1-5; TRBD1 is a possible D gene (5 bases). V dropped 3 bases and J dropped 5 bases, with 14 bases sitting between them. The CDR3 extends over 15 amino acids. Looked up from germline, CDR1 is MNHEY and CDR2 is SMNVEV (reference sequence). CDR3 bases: TGTGCCAGCAGTTTTGGAGGGGTCGCGGATCAGCCCCAGCATTTT. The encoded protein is CASSFGGVADQPQHF.

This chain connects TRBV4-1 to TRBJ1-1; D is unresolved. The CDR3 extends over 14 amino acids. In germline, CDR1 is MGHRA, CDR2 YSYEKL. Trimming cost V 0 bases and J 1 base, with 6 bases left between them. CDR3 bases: TGCGCCAGCAGCCAAGATGAGGAGAACACTGAAGCTTTCTTT. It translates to CASSQDEENTEAFF.

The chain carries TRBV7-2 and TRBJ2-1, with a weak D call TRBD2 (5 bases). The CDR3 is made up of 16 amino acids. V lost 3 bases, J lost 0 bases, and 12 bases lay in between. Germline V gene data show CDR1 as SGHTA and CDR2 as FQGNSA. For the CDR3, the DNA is TGTGCCAGCAGCTTCGCGGGTTCCAGCTCCTACAATGAGCAGTTCTTC. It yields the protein CASSFAGSSSYNEQFF.

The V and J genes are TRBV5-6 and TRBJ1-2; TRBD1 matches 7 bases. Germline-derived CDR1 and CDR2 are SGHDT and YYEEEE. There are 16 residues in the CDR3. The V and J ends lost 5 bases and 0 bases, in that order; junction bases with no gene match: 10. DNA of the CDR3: TGTGCCAGCAGAGTGGACAGGCAAAGTACTAACTATGGCTACACCTTC. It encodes CASRVDRQSTNYGYTF.

The CDR3 DNA is TGTGCCAGTAGAAAACGGACAGGGAGAGGTGGCTACACCTTC. It is translated as CASRKRTGRGGYTF. The chain has TRBV19 and TRBJ1-2; 8 bases match TRBD1. V lost 6 bases, J lost 7 bases, and 10 bases stayed unmatched. The germline gives CDR1 LNHDA, CDR2 SQIVND (reference sequence). This CDR3 region has 14 residues.

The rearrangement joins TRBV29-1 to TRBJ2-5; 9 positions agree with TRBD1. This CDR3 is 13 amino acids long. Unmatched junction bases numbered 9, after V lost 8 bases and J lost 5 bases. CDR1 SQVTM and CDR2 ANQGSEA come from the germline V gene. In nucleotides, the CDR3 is TGCAGCACCAAACAGGGGGCAGGGGAGACCCAGTACTTC. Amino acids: CSTKQGAGETQYF.

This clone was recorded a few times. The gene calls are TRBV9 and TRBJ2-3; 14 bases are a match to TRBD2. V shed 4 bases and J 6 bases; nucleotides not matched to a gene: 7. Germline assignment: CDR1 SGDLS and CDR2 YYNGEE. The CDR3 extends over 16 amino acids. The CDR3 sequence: CASSPVGTSGGDTQYF. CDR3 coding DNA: TGTGCCAGCAGCCCTGTTGGGACTAGCGGGGGCGATACGCAGTATTTT.

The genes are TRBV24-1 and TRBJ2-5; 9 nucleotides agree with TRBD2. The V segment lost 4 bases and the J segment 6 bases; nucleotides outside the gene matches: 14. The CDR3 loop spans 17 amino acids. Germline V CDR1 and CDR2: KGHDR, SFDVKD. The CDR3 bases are TGTGCCACCAGTGACTCCGTTGGAGCGGGGGGCGGAAAGACCCAGTACTTC. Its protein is CATSDSVGAGGGKTQYF.

CDR3 sequence reads: CASSEGAVQNYEQYF. CDR3 nucleotide sequence: TGTGCCAGCAGTGAGGGGGCTGTCCAGAACTACGAGCAGTACTTC. V gene TRBV2 combines with J gene TRBJ2-7, with D possibly being TRBD1 (6 bases). Germline V gene lookup returns CDR1 SNHLY and CDR2 FYNNEI. V gave up 3 bases and J gave up 3 bases, with 15 bases separating them. The CDR3 runs to 15 residues.

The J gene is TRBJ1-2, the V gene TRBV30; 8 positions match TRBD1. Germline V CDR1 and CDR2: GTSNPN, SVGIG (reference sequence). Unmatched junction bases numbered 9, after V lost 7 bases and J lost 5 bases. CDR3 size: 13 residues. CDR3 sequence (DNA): TGTGCCTCCGTAACGACAGGGGTTTATGGCTACACCTTC. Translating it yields CASVTTGVYGYTF.

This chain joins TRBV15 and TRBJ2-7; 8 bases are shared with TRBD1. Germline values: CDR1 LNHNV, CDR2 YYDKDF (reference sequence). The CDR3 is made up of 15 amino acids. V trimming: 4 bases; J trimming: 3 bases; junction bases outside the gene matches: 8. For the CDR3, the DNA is TGTGCCACCAGCACACGAAACAGGGGGATCTACGAGCAGTACTTC. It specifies CATSTRNRGIYEQYF.